This T cell receptor (beta chain) came from a study of Ad26.COV2.S vaccination and SARS-CoV-2 variants. Turning to the study itself: Ad26.COV2.S given intramuscularly, once or twice 56 days apart. Study conclusions and caveats: A substantial breadth of spike-specific CD8+ and CD4+ T cell responses after vaccination has been reported.

The table came from immunoSEQ multiplex PCR; TCRdb's copy has only in-frame clones and leaves some out. The sample yields about 410,000 clones, about 88% seen once. Turning to this clone: Its cognate antigen is unknown.

The treatment denotes: some 20 received Ad26.COV2.S at low or high dose, single or two shots; about 5 received placebo; per-sample allocation not given. On day 63 after the first injection, vaccine and placebo recipients gave samples. At a Boston site, the person donating was an adult of 18-55 years. The CDR3 loop spans 14 amino acids. V was pared by 0 bases and J by 6 bases, with 5 bases of the junction left unmatched. Germline loops: CDR1 SGHDT, CDR2 YYEEEE. V gene TRBV5-6 combines with J gene TRBJ1-2; 7 bases map to TRBD1. The receptor comes from a person between 18 and 59 years old who received the Ad26.COV2.S COVID-19 vaccine or a placebo. Sequencing was performed on peripheral blood, taken in a trial of Ad26.COV2.S vaccine versus placebo. CDR3 sequence reads: CASSLVRRGDGYTF. The CDR3 DNA follows: TGTGCCAGCAGCTTGGTGCGCAGGGGGGATGGCTACACCTTC.